The TCR beta chain described here comes from a study of cytomegalovirus exposure and HLA in healthy donors (dated by TCRdb to about 2017). Concerning the study at large: According to an earlier analysis of several hundred of the donors, 200 million or so T cells yielded 90 million to 130 million unique TCR beta sequences and about 280 Gb of sequence data. An early release covering roughly 600 HLA-typed donors comprised approximately 300 gigabases of sequencing data and tens of millions of unique TCR sequences. Among the approximately 400 genotyped donors, approximately 77% belonged to the genetic ancestry cluster associated with self-reported Caucasian donors. The study aimed to test whether signatures of past pathogen exposure could be identified by cataloging public T cell receptors. The T cell repertoires of 700 or so subjects were profiled by immunosequencing and related to cytomegalovirus serostatus. Besides the first cohort of under 700 subjects, a separate validation cohort made up of around 120 different subjects was used. The study combined high-throughput TCR immunosequencing, statistical association of individual TCRs with disease status, and machine learning to predict cytomegalovirus infection status. A later analysis re-analyzed previously published TCR beta repertoires from roughly 600 donors and added high-resolution HLA genotyping to study TCR occurrence patterns. Rather than drawing on any new phenotypic data, the later analysis identified candidate immune exposures from TCR beta sequences and the way those sequences occurred across donors. To decide whether each TCR beta V gene segment behaved as functional or pseudogenic, an earlier analysis of nearly 600 of the donors relied on high-throughput TCR beta sequencing. Donor age, sex, ethnicity and CMV serostatus were compiled alongside the repertoire data. Genome-wide SNP genotypes for about 55% of the roughly 670 donors were used in a later genetic analysis, which treated that subset as a discovery cohort. All discovery cohort repertoires had been generated on a single sequencing platform. HLA typing included class I and class II loci at four-digit resolution. The number of donors typed differed by locus, with 629-630 for A, B, C, DRB1 and DQB1, 522 for DQA1, nearly 610 for DPA1, and some 470 for DPB1. Because of strong linkage in the cohort, 5 or 6 DR-DQ haplotypes were treated as single units for association and clustering. Across around 400 genotyped donors of the cohort, an average of about 240,000 unique TCR beta nucleotide sequences per donor were sequenced, and 15% to 20% of those sequences were non-productive. The study at large found these results: The study listed 164 TCR beta chains as associated with cytomegalovirus. Linkage disequilibrium might explain the correlated functional status among segregating V segments, but an unknown experimental factor could not be ruled out. Assigning TCR associations to individual alleles was difficult when HLA alleles, especially DR and DQ, strongly co-occurred. In a later genetic analysis, a missense DCLRE1C variant was associated with V-gene and J-gene trimming of TCR beta chains, and the association was replicated in an independent cohort. In a later genetic analysis, fewer N-insertions in productive TCRs were reported among donors in an Asian-associated ancestry cluster than the approximately 670-donor mean. Only TCR beta chains were sequenced in this cohort, and the absence of alpha or paired-chain data limited detectable features. Some IMGT-functional V segments, including TRBV6-2 and TRBV6-3, could not be told apart with the 87-base-pair reads, so those segments were excluded. The sequencing pipeline was judged likely to have produced a cluster of highly shared sequence variants as a technical artifact. CMV serostatus was the only immune exposure information available for the cohort. A further reported finding was that TCR beta sequences accurately predicted the HLA-A and HLA-B alleles for most subjects in the first cohort. In a later analysis, 16,951 TCR beta sequences were associated with specific HLA alleles at a false discovery rate of 0.05. According to a later analysis, parvovirus B19, influenza, CMV and Epstein-Barr virus appeared linked to several top co-occurrence clusters. In vitro tests confirmed that a few of the cytomegalovirus-associated TCR beta chains recognize cytomegalovirus antigens. While some public TCRs were present in many individuals, most TCR sequences turned up only very rarely across donors. The earlier analysis of approximately 560 of the donors excluded roughly 16 rarely observed V segments, including chromosome 9 orphons, because counts were too low. In a later analysis, TCR association rates were found to vary across HLA loci, with the most associated TCRs seen for DRB1 alleles and the fewest for HLA-C alleles. Because HLA typing was missing for some donors at each locus, association tests included only the typed subset. An earlier analysis of some 590 of the donors showed that most TCR beta V segments appeared in productive rearrangements either about 90% or about 30% of the time, which broadly matched IMGT annotations. The presence/absence analyses assumed that sequencing depth was roughly uniform across donors, and that assumption may not be true. A later analysis found that HLA-associated TCR beta chains were more clonally expanded and had lower generation probabilities than equally common non-associated chains. The classifier was reported to diagnose cytomegalovirus status with high specificity and sensitivity in both the original and validation cohorts. In a later analysis, most CMV-associated TCR beta chains were found to appear HLA-restricted, with HLA associations seemingly driven largely by CMV exposure. The authors suggested that the approach could potentially be extended to other disease states and immunological phenotypes.

The CDR3 holds 16 amino acids from the cysteine to the phenylalanine. Only CDR3 DNA remains: 48 bases, in frame from the first base. Trimming takes 5 bases off V and 4 bases off J; junction bases not matched to a gene: 11. The germline V gene yields SGHTA for CDR1 and FQGNSA for CDR2. Comment on this clone: It lacks a known antigen. No quality values exist for individual bases; no much larger clone is one base distant.

In total, 600 or so healthy bone marrow donors made up the cohort. At the time of sampling, all cohort members were nominally healthy, though unrecorded immune exposures were likely present. The donor tested CMV seropositive, placing the donor among the 250 to 350 seropositive members of the cohort. A peripheral blood sample was collected from each donor, and TCR beta sequencing was performed on peripheral blood mononuclear cells. Genomic DNA extraction from the blood cell samples was performed with the Qiagen DNeasy Blood Extraction Kit. Library method: the immunoSEQ multiplex PCR assay. For the multiplex PCR, a mixture combining 60 forward primers for TCR Vbeta segments and 13 reverse primers for TCR Jbeta segments was used. Amplification of the CDR3 region of rearranged TCR beta genes was performed with a multiplex PCR assay on genomic DNA. On the Illumina HiSeq System, the amplified TCR beta libraries were sequenced as 87-base-pair reads. The original pipeline was this. In a later analysis, roughly 80 million unique TCR beta chains were counted across the 500 to 850 repertoires, and approximately 9.9 million of these chains were shared by at least two donors. Raw reads were error-corrected and collapsed into unique sequences by a nearest-neighbor algorithm in which closely related sequences were merged to remove PCR and sequencing errors. CDR3 sequences were aligned to IMGT reference sequences to assign V, D and J gene segments. For a sequence to be retained, at least a six-nucleotide match to both a V gene segment and a J gene segment was required. Rearrangements were classified as productive when the CDR3 lacked stop codons and remained in frame with V and J, and all other rearrangements were classified as non-productive. CDR3 was defined according to IMGT convention as the region running from the second conserved V-encoded cysteine to the conserved J-encoded phenylalanine. The earlier analysis of 550 to 650 of the donors excluded any sequence lacking an unambiguous match to a single V gene segment. In an earlier analysis of a few hundred of the donors, V segments were called functional above 56.7% productive rearrangements and were called segregating when the between-donor standard deviation exceeded 5%. A statistical classification framework was developed to diagnose cytomegalovirus status using the catalog of TCR beta chain sequences. In a later analysis, V and J genes were assigned by comparing TCR nucleotide sequences against IMGT/GENE-DB human TR gene sequences. In a later analysis, CDR3 sequences and most-parsimonious VDJ recombination scenarios were assigned using the TCRdist pipeline. In a later analysis, each TCR beta chain was defined by its CDR3 amino acid sequence together with its V-gene family, and reads lacking a unique V-gene family were excluded. As a way to deal with suspected cross-contamination and a sequencing artifact, a later analysis dropped under 600 nucleotide sequences that were highly shared and had low generation probability. In a later analysis, a clonal expansion index was calculated for each public chain from normalized within-repertoire ranks of inferred template counts. In a later analysis, generation probabilities were computed with a VDJ recombination model fitted to out-of-frame rearrangements, and the resulting probabilities were checked against IGoR. In a later analysis, hypergeometric tests were used to score TCR-TCR, TCR-HLA and TCR-CMV co-occurrence, with a repertoire-size bias correction applied to TCR pairs. In a later analysis, false discovery rates were estimated by permuting HLA or CMV assignments 20 times. In a later analysis, co-occurring TCRs were grouped using DBSCAN, with TCRdist sequence similarity added in when clustering inside HLA-allele-positive subsets. Repertoires with fewer than 30,000 or more than 120,000 public chains were left out of co-occurrence clustering, as were about five repertoires with anomalous nucleotide sharing. TCRdb mirrors the immuneACCESS table, restricted to in-frame sequences. Some clones are absent from its copies; in checked studies, under half trace to an unresolved V gene, and the reason for the others is unknown. That table furnishes V, J and clone size, whereas the DNA furnished D and trimming. For this sample the table gives 150,000 or so clones, of which about two thirds were detected only once. The top ten clonotypes cover 2% to 2.5% of the sample.

The TCR sequence derives from an older woman in good health and CMV-seropositive. The specimen sequenced was PBMCs. Rearrangement joined TRBV7-2 to TRBJ2-3, and TRBD2 matches 8 of the central bases. CDR3 loop: CASSHRPGLGADTQYF. The bases are TGTGCCAGCAGCCACAGACCGGGACTAGGGGCAGATACGCAGTATTTT. Supplemented by the reference TRBV7-2 and TRBJ2-3 proteins around the CDR3, the complete variable domain is GAGVSQSPSNKVTEKGKDVELRCDPISGHTALYWYRQSLGQGLEFLIYFQGNSAPDKSGLPSDRFSAERTGGSVSTLTIQRTQQEDSAVYLCASSHRPGLGADTQYFGPGTRLTVL.